Listed below are T cell receptor beta chains from one sample, sequenced in a study of blood T cell repertoires in COVID-19. The protocol was immunoSEQ multiplex PCR, while the TCRdb copy is restricted to in-frame clones and leaves out a portion. There are some 220,000 clones in the sample; about nine tenths occur only once, and around 0.9% lies in the top ten. Sequencing input: peripheral blood. The source of these receptors is a man aged 25-40 years with COVID-19, enrolled during active disease. The CDR3 runs from the conserved cysteine through the conserved F or W. A D gene is named only where the DNA matches it firmly. A row's size may be missing; if present it is once, few, many or a size class.

TRBJ2-5,TRBD1,-,TRBV2,CASTGQGNVQETQYF,TGTGCCAGCACGGGACAGGGGAACGTCCAAGAGACCCAGTACTTC
TRBJ1-2,TRBD1,-,TRBV6-4,CASSDEGTGSFGYTF,TGTGCCAGCAGTGACGAGGGGACAGGGAGTTTTGGCTACACCTTC
TRBJ1-2,TRBD1,-,TRBV6-2/TRBV6-3,CASSVGTGGLYGYTF,TGTGCCAGCAGTGTGGGGACAGGAGGCCTCTATGGCTACACCTTC
TRBJ1-2,-,-,TRBV29-1,CSVEAGAPGYTF,TGCAGCGTTGAGGCAGGGGCCCCTGGCTACACCTTC
TRBJ1-6,TRBD1,-,TRBV27,CASSQGASAPLHF,TGTGCCAGCAGCCAGGGGGCGTCTGCACCCCTCCACTTT
TRBJ1-3,-,once,TRBV5-1,CASSLEASSGNTIYF,TGCGCCAGCAGCTTGGAAGCGAGCTCTGGAAACACCATATATTTT
TRBJ2-5,-,-,TRBV7-9,CASSLTGLGGQETQYF,TGTGCCAGCAGCTTAACTGGACTGGGGGGACAAGAGACCCAGTACTTC
TRBJ2-5,TRBD2,-,TRBV12-3/TRBV12-4,CASSGQAGKTQYF,TGTGCCAGCAGTGGGCAAGCGGGAAAGACCCAGTACTTC
TRBJ1-2,TRBD1,-,TRBV19,CASSARQGAIYGYTF,TGTGCCAGTAGTGCGCGACAGGGGGCTATCTATGGCTACACCTTC
TRBJ2-7,TRBD1,-,TRBV5-1,CASSPNFRDRATLDYEQYF,TGCGCCAGCAGCCCAAATTTCCGGGACAGGGCCACTCTGGACTACGAGCAGTACTTC
TRBJ1-5,TRBD1,-,TRBV18,CASSPRGQGAGQPQHF,TGTGCCAGCTCACCACGGGGACAGGGGGCGGGACAGCCCCAGCATTTT
TRBJ1-2,TRBD1,-,TRBV11-2,CASSLGWDRGSGCTF,TGTGCCAGCAGCTTAGGATGGGACAGGGGGTCAGGATGCACCTTC
TRBJ1-1,-,-,TRBV18,CASSPITGMDATEAFF,TGTGCCAGCTCACCAATCACAGGGATGGATGCCACTGAAGCTTTCTTT
TRBJ1-3,-,-,TRBV29-1,CSVETTGSGNTIYF,TGCAGCGTTGAAACGACAGGCTCTGGAAACACCATATATTTT
TRBJ1-5,TRBD1,once,TRBV19,CASSITGTGEGSNQPQHF,TGTGCCAGTAGTATTACCGGGACAGGGGAAGGTAGCAATCAGCCCCAGCATTTT
TRBJ2-7,TRBD1,-,TRBV9,CASSADLGQGGGEQYF,TGTGCCAGCAGCGCCGACCTGGGACAGGGGGGGGGAGAGCAGTACTTC
TRBJ1-1,TRBD1,-,TRBV7-6,CASRGTGGQAFF,TGTGCCAGCAGGGGGACAGGGGGTCAAGCTTTCTTT
TRBJ1-3,-,few,TRBV3-1/TRBV3-2,CASSQAPTVGGNTIYF,TGTGCCAGCAGCCAAGCGCCGACAGTGGGAGGAAACACCATATATTTT
TRBJ2-3,TRBD1,-,TRBV7-9,CASSVQGLGTDTQYF,TGTGCCAGCAGCGTACAGGGGCTTGGCACAGATACGCAGTATTTT
TRBJ2-7,-,-,TRBV5-1,CASSLGTQGEQYF,TGCGCCAGCAGCTTGGGGACACAAGGCGAGCAGTACTTC
TRBJ2-3,TRBD2,-,TRBV10-1,CASSESRGDTDTQYF,TGCGCCAGCAGTGAGAGTCGGGGGGACACAGATACGCAGTATTTT
TRBJ2-3,TRBD1,-,TRBV6-5,CASSYYLDRGTDTQYF,TGTGCCAGCAGTTACTACTTGGACAGGGGCACAGATACGCAGTATTTT
TRBJ1-1,TRBD1,-,TRBV18,CASSPRQGTENTEAFF,TGTGCCAGCTCACCAAGACAGGGGACAGAAAATACTGAAGCTTTCTTT
TRBJ1-5,-,once,TRBV6-5,CASSHRGGQPQHF,TGTGCCAGCAGCCACAGAGGGGGACAGCCCCAGCATTTT
TRBJ2-3,-,-,TRBV3-1/TRBV3-2,CASSQLQGYTDTQYF,TGTGCCAGCAGCCAATTACAGGGATACACAGATACGCAGTATTTT
TRBJ2-7,-,-,TRBV13,CASSRSYYEQYF,TGTGCCAGCAGCCGGTCCTACTACGAGCAGTACTTC
TRBJ2-1,-,-,TRBV5-1,CASSLGSGDEQFF,TGCGCCAGCAGCTTGGGGTCAGGGGATGAGCAGTTCTTC
TRBJ2-7,TRBD2,-,TRBV5-1,CASSSGTVSLYEQYF,TGCGCCAGCAGCAGCGGGACGGTCTCACTCTACGAGCAGTACTTC
TRBJ1-1,TRBD1,-,TRBV6-4,CASSELLQGRPNTEAFF,TGTGCCAGCAGTGAACTCTTACAGGGGCGCCCAAACACTGAAGCTTTCTTT
TRBJ1-2,TRBD1,-,TRBV5-1,CASSWGQGGSGYTF,TGCGCCAGCAGCTGGGGACAGGGAGGTAGCGGCTACACCTTC
TRBJ1-1,-,-,TRBV6-5,CASSYGKGGTEAFF,TGTGCCAGCAGTTACGGGAAAGGGGGAACTGAAGCTTTCTTT
TRBJ1-5,TRBD1,-,TRBV27,CASKGTGFRGQPQHF,TGTGCCAGCAAAGGGACAGGGTTCCGGGGTCAGCCCCAGCATTTT
TRBJ1-1,TRBD1,-,TRBV11-2,CASSPGQGEGTEAFF,TGTGCCAGCAGCCCTGGACAGGGTGAGGGCACTGAAGCTTTCTTT
TRBJ1-1,TRBD1,-,TRBV7-3,CASSFRRGVPEAFF,TGTGCCAGCAGCTTTCGCAGGGGGGTCCCTGAAGCTTTCTTT
TRBJ2-5,-,-,TRBV21-1,CASSKEVGREETQYF,TGTGCCAGCAGCAAAGAAGTAGGGAGGGAAGAGACCCAGTACTTC
TRBJ1-1,-,-,TRBV5-1,CASSFSTGSTEAFF,TGCGCCAGCAGCTTCTCTACAGGGAGCACTGAAGCTTTCTTT
TRBJ1-4,-,once,TRBV5-1,CASSPLPGQINEKLFF,TGCGCCAGCAGCCCCCTGCCGGGACAAATTAATGAAAAACTGTTTTTT
TRBJ1-1,TRBD1,-,TRBV7-3,CASSSGQGATEAFF,TGTGCCAGCAGCTCTGGACAGGGGGCCACTGAAGCTTTCTTT
TRBJ1-3,-,-,TRBV19,CASSIRGQNSGNTIYF,TGTGCCAGTAGTATACGGGGACAAAACTCTGGAAACACCATATATTTT
TRBJ1-3,-,-,TRBV7-9,CASSLAAGSGNTIYF,TGTGCCAGCAGCTTAGCAGCCGGGTCTGGAAACACCATATATTTT
TRBJ2-3,-,-,TRBV9,CASSPWGGKDTQYF,TGTGCCAGCAGCCCATGGGGCGGGAAAGATACGCAGTATTTT
TRBJ2-3,TRBD2,-,TRBV24-1,CATSEPSGSSTDTQYF,TGTGCCACCAGTGAACCTAGCGGGAGTAGCACAGATACGCAGTATTTT
TRBJ1-6,TRBD1,-,TRBV10-2,CASRNRGKGDNSPLHF,TGCGCCAGCAGAAACAGGGGGAAGGGGGATAATTCACCCCTCCACTTT
TRBJ1-2,-,-,TRBV29-1,CSVSPRQKDGYTF,TGCAGCGTTTCCCCACGACAGAAAGATGGCTACACCTTC
TRBJ1-5,TRBD1,-,TRBV6-7,CARRGRKGNQPQHF,TGTGCCAGGAGGGGGCGCAAGGGCAATCAGCCCCAGCATTTT